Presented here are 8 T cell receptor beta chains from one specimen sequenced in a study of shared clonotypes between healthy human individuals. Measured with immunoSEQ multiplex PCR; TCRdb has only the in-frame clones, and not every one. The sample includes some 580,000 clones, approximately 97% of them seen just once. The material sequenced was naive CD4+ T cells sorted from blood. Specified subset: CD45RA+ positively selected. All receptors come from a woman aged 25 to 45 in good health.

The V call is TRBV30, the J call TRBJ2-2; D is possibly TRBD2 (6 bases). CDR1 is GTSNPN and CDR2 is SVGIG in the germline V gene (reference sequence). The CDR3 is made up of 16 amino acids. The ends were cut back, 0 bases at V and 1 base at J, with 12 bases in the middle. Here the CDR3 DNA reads TGTGCCTGGAGTGTAGATCCGGGAGAGAACACCGGGGAGCTGTTTTTT. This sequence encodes CAWSVDPGENTGELFF. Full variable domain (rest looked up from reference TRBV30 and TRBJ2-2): SQTIHQWPATLVQPVGSPLSLECTVEGTSNPNLYWYRQAAGRGLQLLFYSVGIGQISSEVPQNLSASRPQDRQFILSSKKLLLSDSGFYLCAWSVDPGENTGELFFGEGSRLTVL.

The CDR3 sequence is CASSLSIAEPTDTQYF. CDR3 coding DNA: TGTGCCAGCAGTTTGAGTATTGCGGAGCCGACAGATACGCAGTATTTT. The gene calls are TRBV28 and TRBJ2-3; D call uncertain. From germline, CDR1 is MDHEN and CDR2 SYDVKM. V lost 3 bases to trimming and J lost 3 bases, with 16 bases between them. The CDR3 runs 16 residues.

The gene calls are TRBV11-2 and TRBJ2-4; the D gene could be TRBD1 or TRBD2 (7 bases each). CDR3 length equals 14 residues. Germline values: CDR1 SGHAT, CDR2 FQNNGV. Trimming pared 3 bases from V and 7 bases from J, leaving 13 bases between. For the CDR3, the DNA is TGTGCCAGCAGCTTGGGAGGGGGCAGGAACATTCAGTACTTC. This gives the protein CASSLGGGRNIQYF.

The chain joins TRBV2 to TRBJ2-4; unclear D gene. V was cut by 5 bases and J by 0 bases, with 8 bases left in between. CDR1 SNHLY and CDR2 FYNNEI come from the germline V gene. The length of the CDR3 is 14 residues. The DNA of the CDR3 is TGTGCCAGCAGTATGGGATTAGCCAAAAACATTCAGTACTTC. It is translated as CASSMGLAKNIQYF.

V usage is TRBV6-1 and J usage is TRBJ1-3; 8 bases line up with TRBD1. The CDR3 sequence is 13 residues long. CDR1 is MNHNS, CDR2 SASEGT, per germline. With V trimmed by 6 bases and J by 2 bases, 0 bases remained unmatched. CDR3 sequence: CASRTGAGNTIYF. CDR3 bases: TGTGCCAGCAGGACAGGGGCTGGAAACACCATATATTTT.

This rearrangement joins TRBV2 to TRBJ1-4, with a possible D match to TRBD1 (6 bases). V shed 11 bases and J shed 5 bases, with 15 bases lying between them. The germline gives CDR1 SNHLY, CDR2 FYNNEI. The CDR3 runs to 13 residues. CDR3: CASEDSKNEKLFF. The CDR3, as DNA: TGTGCCTCAGAGGACAGTAAGAATGAAAAACTGTTTTTT. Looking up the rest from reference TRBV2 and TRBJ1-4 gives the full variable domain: EPEVTQTPSHQVTQMGQEVILRCVPISNHLYFYWYRQILGQKVEFLVSFYNNEISEKSEIFDDQFSVERPDGSNFTLKIRSTKLEDSAMYFCASEDSKNEKLFFGSGTQLSVL.

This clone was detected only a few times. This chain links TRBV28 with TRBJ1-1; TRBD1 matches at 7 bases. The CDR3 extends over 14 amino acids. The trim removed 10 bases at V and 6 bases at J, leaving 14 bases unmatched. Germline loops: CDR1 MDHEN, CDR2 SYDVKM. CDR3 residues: CATETRTGFAEAFF. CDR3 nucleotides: TGTGCCACCGAGACCCGGACAGGCTTCGCTGAAGCTTTCTTT.

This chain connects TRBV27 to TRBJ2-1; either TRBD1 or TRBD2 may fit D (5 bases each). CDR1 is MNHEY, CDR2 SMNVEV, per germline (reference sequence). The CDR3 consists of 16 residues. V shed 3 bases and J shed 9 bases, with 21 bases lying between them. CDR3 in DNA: TGTGCCAGCAGTTTGGGACCCCGGCTAAGAGAGGTTGAGCAGTTCTTC. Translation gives CASSLGPRLREVEQFF.